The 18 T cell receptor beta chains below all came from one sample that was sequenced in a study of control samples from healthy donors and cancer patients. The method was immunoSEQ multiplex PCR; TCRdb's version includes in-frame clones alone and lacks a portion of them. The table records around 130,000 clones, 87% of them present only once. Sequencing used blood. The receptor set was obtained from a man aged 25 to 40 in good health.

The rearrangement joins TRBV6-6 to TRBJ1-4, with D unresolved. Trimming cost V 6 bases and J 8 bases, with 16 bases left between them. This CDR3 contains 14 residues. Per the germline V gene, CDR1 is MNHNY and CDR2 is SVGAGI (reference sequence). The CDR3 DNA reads TGTGCCAGCAGGGAAAGGCAAAACGCCGAAAAACTGTTTTTT. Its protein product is CASRERQNAEKLFF.

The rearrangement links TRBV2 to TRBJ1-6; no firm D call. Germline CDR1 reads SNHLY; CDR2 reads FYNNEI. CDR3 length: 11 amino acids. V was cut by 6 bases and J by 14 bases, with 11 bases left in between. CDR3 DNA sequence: TGTGCCAGCAGCCTGAGTACCACCCTCCACTTT. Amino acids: CASSLSTTLHF.

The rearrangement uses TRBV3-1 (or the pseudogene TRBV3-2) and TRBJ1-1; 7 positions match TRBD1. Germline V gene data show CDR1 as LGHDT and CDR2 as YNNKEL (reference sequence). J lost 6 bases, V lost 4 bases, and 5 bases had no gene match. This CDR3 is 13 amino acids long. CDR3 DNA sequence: TGTGCCAGCAGCCTCGGACAGGAAGCTGAAGCTTTCTTT. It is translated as CASSLGQEAEAFF.

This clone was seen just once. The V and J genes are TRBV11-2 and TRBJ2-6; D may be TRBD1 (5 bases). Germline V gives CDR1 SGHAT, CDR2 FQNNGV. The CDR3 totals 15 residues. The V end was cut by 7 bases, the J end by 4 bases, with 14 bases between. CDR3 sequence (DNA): TGTGCCAGCACCCAACAGGTGTGGGGGGCCAACGTCCTGACTTTC. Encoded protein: CASTQQVWGANVLTF.

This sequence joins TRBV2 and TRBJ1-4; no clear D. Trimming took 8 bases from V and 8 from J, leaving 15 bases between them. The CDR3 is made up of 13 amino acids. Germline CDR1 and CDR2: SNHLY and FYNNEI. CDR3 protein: CASRDRDSEKLFF. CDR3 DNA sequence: TGTGCCAGCCGGGATCGGGATAGCGAAAAACTGTTTTTT.

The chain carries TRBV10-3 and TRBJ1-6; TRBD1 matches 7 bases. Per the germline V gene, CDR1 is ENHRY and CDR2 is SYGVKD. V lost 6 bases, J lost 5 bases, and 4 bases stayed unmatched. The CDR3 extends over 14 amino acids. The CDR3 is CAIRTGTDNSPLHF. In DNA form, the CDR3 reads TGTGCCATCAGAACCGGGACAGATAATTCACCCCTCCACTTT.

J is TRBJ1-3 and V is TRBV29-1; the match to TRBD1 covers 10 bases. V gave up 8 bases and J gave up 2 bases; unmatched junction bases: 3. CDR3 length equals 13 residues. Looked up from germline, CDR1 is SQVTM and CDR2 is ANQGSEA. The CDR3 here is CSFGQGAGNTIYF. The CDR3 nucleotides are TGCAGCTTCGGACAGGGGGCTGGAAACACCATATATTTT.

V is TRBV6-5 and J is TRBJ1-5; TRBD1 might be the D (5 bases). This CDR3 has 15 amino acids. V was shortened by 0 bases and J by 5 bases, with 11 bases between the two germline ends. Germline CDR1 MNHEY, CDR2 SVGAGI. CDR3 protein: CASSYSRGTYQPQHF. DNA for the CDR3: TGTGCCAGCAGTTACTCCCGCGGGACCTATCAGCCCCAGCATTTT.

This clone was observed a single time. CDR3 sequence reads: CASSAGQTNYGYTF. The CDR3 coding sequence is TGTGCCAGTAGTGCCGGACAGACTAACTATGGCTACACCTTC. The chain links TRBV19 to TRBJ1-2; a weak D match, TRBD1 (6 bases). The CDR3 runs to 14 residues. The germline V gene has CDR1 LNHDA and CDR2 SQIVND (reference sequence). V lost 5 bases and J 0 bases, leaving 10 bases between the germline ends.

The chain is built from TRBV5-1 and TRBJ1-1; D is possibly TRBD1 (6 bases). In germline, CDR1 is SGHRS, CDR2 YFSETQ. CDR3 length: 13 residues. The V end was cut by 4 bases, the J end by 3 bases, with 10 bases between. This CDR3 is CASSTPGDTEAFF. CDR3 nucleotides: TGCGCCAGCAGCACCCCAGGGGACACTGAAGCTTTCTTT.

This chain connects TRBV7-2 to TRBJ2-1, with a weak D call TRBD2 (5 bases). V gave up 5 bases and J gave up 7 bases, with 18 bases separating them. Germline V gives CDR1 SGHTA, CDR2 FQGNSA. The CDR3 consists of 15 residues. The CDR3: CASSRTRFVGNEQFF. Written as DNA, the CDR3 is TGTGCCAGCAGCCGCACTAGGTTTGTGGGGAATGAGCAGTTCTTC.

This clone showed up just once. CDR3 region: CASGSSGNTIYF. In DNA form, the CDR3 reads TGTGCCAGCGGCAGCTCTGGAAACACCATATATTTT. The J gene is TRBJ1-3, the V gene TRBV7-9; unclear D gene. Germline CDR1 SEHNR, CDR2 FQNEAQ (reference sequence). Trimming cost V 8 bases and J 0 bases, with 5 bases left between them. This CDR3 is 12 amino acids long. The full variable domain, in which reference TRBV7-9 and TRBJ1-3 provide the parts outside the CDR3, is DTGVSQNPRHKITKRGQNVTFRCDPISEHNRLYWYRQTLGQGPEFLTYFQNEAQLEKSRLLSDRFSAERPKGSFSTLEIQRTEQGDSAMYLCASGSSGNTIYFGEGSWLTVV.

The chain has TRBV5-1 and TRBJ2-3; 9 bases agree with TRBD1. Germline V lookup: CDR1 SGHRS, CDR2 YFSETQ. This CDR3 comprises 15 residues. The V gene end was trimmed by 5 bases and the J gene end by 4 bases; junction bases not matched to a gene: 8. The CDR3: CASRFDRGISDTQYF. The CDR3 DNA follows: TGCGCCAGCAGATTCGACAGGGGGATCTCAGATACGCAGTATTTT. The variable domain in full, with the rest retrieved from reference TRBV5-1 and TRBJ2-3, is KAGVTQTPRYLIKTRGQQVTLSCSPISGHRSVSWYQQTPGQGLQFLFEYFSETQRNKGNFPGRFSGRQFSNSRSEMNVSTLELGDSALYLCASRFDRGISDTQYFGPGTRLTVL.

The CDR3 sequence is CASSPSGRGRNQPQHF. CDR3 sequence (DNA): TGTGCCAGCAGTCCCTCTGGGAGGGGCCGCAATCAGCCCCAGCATTTT. V usage is TRBV28 and J usage is TRBJ1-5; a possible D gene is TRBD1 (5 bases). The CDR3 sequence is 16 residues long. Germline CDR1 and CDR2: MDHEN and SYDVKM. V lost 5 bases, J lost 2 bases, and 16 bases lay in between.

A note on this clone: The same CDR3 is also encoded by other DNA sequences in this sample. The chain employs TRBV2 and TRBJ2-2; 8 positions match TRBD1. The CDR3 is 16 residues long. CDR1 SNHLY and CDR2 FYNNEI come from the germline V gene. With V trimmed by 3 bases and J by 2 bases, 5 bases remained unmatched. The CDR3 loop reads CASSEQGQGNTGELFF. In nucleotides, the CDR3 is TGTGCCAGCAGTGAGCAAGGACAGGGAAACACCGGGGAGCTGTTTTTT.

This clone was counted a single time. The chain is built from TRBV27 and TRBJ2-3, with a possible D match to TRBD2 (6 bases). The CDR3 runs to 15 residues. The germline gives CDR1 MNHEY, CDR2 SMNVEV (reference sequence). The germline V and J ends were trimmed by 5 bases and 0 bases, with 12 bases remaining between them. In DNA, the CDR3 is TGTGCCAGCAGTGTCCTGGGGGGTAGCACAGATACGCAGTATTTT. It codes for CASSVLGGSTDTQYF.

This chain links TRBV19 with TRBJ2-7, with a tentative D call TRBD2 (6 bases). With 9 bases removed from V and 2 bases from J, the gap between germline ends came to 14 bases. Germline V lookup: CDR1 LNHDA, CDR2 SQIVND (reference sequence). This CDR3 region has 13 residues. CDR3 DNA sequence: TGTGCCAGGGGAGGATGGCATGCCTACGAGCAGTACGTC. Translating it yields CARGGWHAYEQYV.

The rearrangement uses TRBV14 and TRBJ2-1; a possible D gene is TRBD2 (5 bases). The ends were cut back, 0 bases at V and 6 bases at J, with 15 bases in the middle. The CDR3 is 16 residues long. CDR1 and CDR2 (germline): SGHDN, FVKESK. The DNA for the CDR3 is TGTGCCAGCAGCCAAGAGGTATCGGGGTCCCTCAATGAGCAGTTCTTC. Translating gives CASSQEVSGSLNEQFF. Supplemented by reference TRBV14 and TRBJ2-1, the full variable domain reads EAGVTQFPSHSVIEKGQTVTLRCDPISGHDNLYWYRRVMGKEIKFLLHFVKESKQDESGMPNNRFLAERTGGTYSTLKVQPAELEDSGVYFCASSQEVSGSLNEQFFGPGTRLTVL.